This T cell receptor (beta chain) comes out of a study of technical replicates of blood from four donors. Sequencing was performed with immunoSEQ multiplex PCR; in TCRdb, only in-frame clones are kept and a portion is missing. The repertoire holds 80,000 or so clones, with about 97% as singletons. Germline CDR1 MNHEY, CDR2 SMNVEV (reference sequence). The length of the CDR3 is 15 residues. V was shortened by 3 bases and J by 2 bases, with 14 bases between the two germline ends. The chain carries TRBV27 and TRBJ2-7; a possible D gene is TRBD2 (6 bases). This TCR derives from a human donor in good health. The sequenced sample consisted of T cells isolated from PBMCs. The CDR3 DNA follows: TGTGCCAGCAGTTTTACGGGGAGGAAGGCCTACGAGCAGTACTTC. Translating it yields CASSFTGRKAYEQYF.